This T cell receptor beta chain was documented in a study of metastatic and nonmetastatic thyroid tumors (TCRdb year 2020). Regarding the complete study: For patients with malignant and with benign thyroid disease, the researchers compared repertoires between peripheral blood samples and tumor or nodule tissue samples.

This clone appeared many times. Its cognate antigen has yet to be identified. Per-nucleotide qualities are absent, and no much larger clonotype sits a single base away. Before undergoing thyroid surgery, none of the patients had been given any kind of treatment. Patient clinical samples collected from the early 2010s to the late 2010s were retrospectively analysed using T-cell receptor beta sequencing. The library was prepared using PCR. TCRdb shows the sequencer as Illumina HiSeq 4000. High-throughput sequencing was used to profile the CDR3 region of the TCR beta-chain in every patient. From the authors' description of their analysis: CDR3 differences across clinicopathological groups were used to build a classifier for discriminating distant-metastatic papillary thyroid cancer patients. To measure repertoire diversity the researchers used the Shannon index, while the Morisita-Horn index served to gauge how similar the tumor and blood repertoires were. The raw public data were reprocessed by TCRdb itself: fastp quality trimming at Q25, MiXCR clonotype calling, in-frame beta chains only. These V and J calls are TCRdb output, not the study's own analysis. Counted in this sample were tens of thousands of clones; approximately 4.1% of them appeared once. The ten biggest clones cover around 22% of the sample.

Overall study results and their limits: In both blood and tumor samples, TCR beta diversity was reported to be significantly higher in malignant tumors than in benign nodules.

V loses 1 base, J loses 8 bases, and the germline ends lie 19 bases apart. From the germline V gene, CDR1 is SGHDT and CDR2 is YYEEEE. The CDR3, cysteine through phenylalanine, is 17 amino acids long. Left in the record is the CDR3 DNA by itself, 51 bases read in frame from the first base. This receptor was identified in a female donor with papillary thyroid cancer or a benign thyroid nodule (not recorded which). Some clones in this sample may be carry-over from other donors' samples. The chain is assembled from TRBV5-6 and TRBJ1-6; the D gene is perhaps TRBD1, from 5 matching bases. The sample was blood. The DNA sequence is TGTGCCAGCAGCTTGTTTGAAAATCAGGCCAGGGATTCACCCCTCCACTTT. Translated, this gives CASSLFENQARDSPLHF.